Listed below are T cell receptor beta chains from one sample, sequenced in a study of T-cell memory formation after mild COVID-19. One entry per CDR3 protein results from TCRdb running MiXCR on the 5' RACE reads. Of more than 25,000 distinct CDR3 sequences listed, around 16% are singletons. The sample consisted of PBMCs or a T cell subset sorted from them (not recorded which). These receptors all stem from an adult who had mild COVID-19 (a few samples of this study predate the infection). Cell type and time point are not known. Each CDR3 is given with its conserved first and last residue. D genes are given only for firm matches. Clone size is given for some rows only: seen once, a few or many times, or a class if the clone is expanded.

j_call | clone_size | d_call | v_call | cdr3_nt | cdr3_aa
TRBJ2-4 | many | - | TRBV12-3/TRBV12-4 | TGTGCCAGCAGTTCACGGGGGCAGACACTAGCCAAAAACATTCAGTACTTC | CASSSRGQTLAKNIQYF
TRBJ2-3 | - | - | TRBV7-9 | TGTGCCAGCAGCGCGCAGGGTTCAGATACGCAGTATTTT | CASSAQGSDTQYF
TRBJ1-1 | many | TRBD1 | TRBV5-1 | TGCGCCAGCAGCTTGGGTGGACAGGGGGCGACCTTT | CASSLGGQGATF
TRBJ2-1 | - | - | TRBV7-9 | TGTGCCAGCAGCCGAGCTGTCCGGGGGTACAATGAGCAGTTCTTC | CASSRAVRGYNEQFF
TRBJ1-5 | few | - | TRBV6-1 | TGTGCCAGCAGTGAAGGGGCGGTTCAGGGTTTCAATCAGCCCCAGCATTTT | CASSEGAVQGFNQPQHF
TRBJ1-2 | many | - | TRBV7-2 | TGTGCCAGCAGCTTTGCACGGGACCCAGACTATGGCTACACCTTC | CASSFARDPDYGYTF
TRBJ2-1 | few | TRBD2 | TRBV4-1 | TGCGCCAGCAGCCAATCTTCTAGCGGGACCTACAATGAGCAGTTCTTC | CASSQSSSGTYNEQFF
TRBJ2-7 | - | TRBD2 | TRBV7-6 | TGTGCCAGCAGCTTAGGGTCTCTGGGAGCGGGGGGATCCTACGAGCAGTACTTC | CASSLGSLGAGGSYEQYF
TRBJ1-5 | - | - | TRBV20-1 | TGCAGTGCCGGCCGAGGGGGCAATCAGCCCCAGCATTTT | CSAGRGGNQPQHF
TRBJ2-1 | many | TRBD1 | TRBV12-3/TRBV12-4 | TGTGCCAGCAGTATGACCGGACAGGGTAGGAATGAGCAGTTCTTC | CASSMTGQGRNEQFF
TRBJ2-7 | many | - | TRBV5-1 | TGCGCCAGCAGCTTGACCGAGTCCTACGAGCAGTACTTC | CASSLTESYEQYF
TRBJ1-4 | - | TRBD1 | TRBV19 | TGTGCCAGTAGCCGGGACAGTCTCAATCTCAAACTGTTTTTT | CASSRDSLNLKLFF
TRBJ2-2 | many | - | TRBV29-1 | TGCAGCGCTGGCCCCGGACAGGGAGGGACCGGGGAGCTGTTTTTT | CSAGPGQGGTGELFF
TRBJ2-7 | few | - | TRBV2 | TGTGCCAGCCAACAGTTCTCCTACGAGCAGTACTTC | CASQQFSYEQYF
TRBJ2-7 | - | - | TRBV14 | TGTGCCAGCAGCCGTTGGGGCACCTACGAGCAGTACTTC | CASSRWGTYEQYF
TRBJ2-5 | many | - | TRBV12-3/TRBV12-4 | TGTGCCAGCAGCCGTAATCCCTTACTAGAGACCCAGTACTTC | CASSRNPLLETQYF
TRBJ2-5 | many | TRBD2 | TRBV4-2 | TGTGCCAGCAGCCATGGACTAGCGGGAGGAGAGACCCAGTACTTC | CASSHGLAGGETQYF
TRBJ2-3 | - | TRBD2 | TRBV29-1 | TGCAGCGTTGATGAAGTGGGGACTAGCGGCAATACGCAGTATTTT | CSVDEVGTSGNTQYF
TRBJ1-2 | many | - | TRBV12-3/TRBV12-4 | TGTGCCAGCAGTTCGGGGGCTGACTATGGCTACACCTTC | CASSSGADYGYTF
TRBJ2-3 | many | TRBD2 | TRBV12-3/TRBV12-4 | TGTGCCAGCAGTTTAGCGGCTAGCGGGGGGGGATGGCAGTATTTT | CASSLAASGGGWQYF
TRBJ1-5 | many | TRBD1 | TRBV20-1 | TGCAGTGCTAGAGGGATGGAGACAGGGGGAAGCCAGCCCCAGCATTTT | CSARGMETGGSQPQHF
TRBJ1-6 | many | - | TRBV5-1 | TGCGCCAGCAGCCTGGGGGACCAAACCCTCCACTTT | CASSLGDQTLHF
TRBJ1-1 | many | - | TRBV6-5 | TGTGCCAGCAGGCTATCCGACGGATACTTGAACACTGAAGCTTTCTTT | CASRLSDGYLNTEAFF
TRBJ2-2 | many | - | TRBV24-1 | TGTGCCACCAGTGACCTCAAGTTGAACACCGGGGAGCTGTTTTTT | CATSDLKLNTGELFF
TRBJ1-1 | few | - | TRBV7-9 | TGTGCCAGCAGCCCTCCCATCCTGAACACTGAAGCTTTCTTT | CASSPPILNTEAFF
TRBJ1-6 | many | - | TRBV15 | TGTGCCACCAGCAGTGTCAGGAGCTCCTATAATTCACCCCTCCACTTT | CATSSVRSSYNSPLHF
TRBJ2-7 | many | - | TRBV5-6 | TGTGCCAGCAGCTGGGACCAGGAGCAGTACTTC | CASSWDQEQYF
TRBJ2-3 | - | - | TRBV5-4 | TGTGCCAGCAGCCGAGGATGGAGCACCCTCCGGGATACGCAGTATTTT | CASSRGWSTLRDTQYF
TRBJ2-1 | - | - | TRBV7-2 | TGTGCCAGCAGCTTAGTAACTCTCGGAGGGAATGAGCAGTTCTTC | CASSLVTLGGNEQFF
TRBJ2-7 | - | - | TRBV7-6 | TGTGCCAGCAGCTTGGGCAAGCAGCAGTACTTC | CASSLGKQQYF
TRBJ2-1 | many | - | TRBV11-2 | TGTGCCAGCAGCTTGGGGGCCGCGGGGGCTGGATCCTACAATGAGCAGTTCTTC | CASSLGAAGAGSYNEQFF
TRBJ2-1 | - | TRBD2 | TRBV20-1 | TGCAGTGCTTCCGGACTAGCGGGAGCTTGGAATGAGCAGTTCTTC | CSASGLAGAWNEQFF
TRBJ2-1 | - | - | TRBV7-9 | TGTGCCAGCAGCTTTAATGAGCAGTTCTTC | CASSFNEQFF
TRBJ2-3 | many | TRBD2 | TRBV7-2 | TGTGCCAGCAAGTATATAGCGGGAGGAGCAGATACGCAGTATTTT | CASKYIAGGADTQYF
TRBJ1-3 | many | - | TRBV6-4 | TGTGCCAGCAGTGACCGAGGTTCCCCCGACAGAAACTCTGGAAACACCATATATTTT | CASSDRGSPDRNSGNTIYF
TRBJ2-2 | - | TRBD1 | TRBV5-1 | TGCGCCAGCAGCTTGGTAAAGGGGGCCGGCACCGGGGAGCTGTTTTTT | CASSLVKGAGTGELFF
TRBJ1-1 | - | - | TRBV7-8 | TGTGCCAGCAGCTTAAACCGAGCTTTCTTT | CASSLNRAFF
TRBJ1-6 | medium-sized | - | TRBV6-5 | TGTGCCAGCAGTTACTCGGGTGTCAGGAATTCACCCCTCCACTTT | CASSYSGVRNSPLHF
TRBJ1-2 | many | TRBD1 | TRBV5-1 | TGCGCCAGCAGCATACAAACACAGGGGGCGAATGGCTACACCTTC | CASSIQTQGANGYTF
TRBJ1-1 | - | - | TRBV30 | TGTGCCTGGAGAAGGCTTGAAGCTTTCTTT | CAWRRLEAFF